The next 27 T cell receptor beta chains were all read from a single sample in a study of T cell responses to AZD1222 COVID-19 vaccine. Libraries were prepared by immunoSEQ multiplex PCR; TCRdb keeps only in-frame clonotypes and omits some of them. The sample yields some 120,000 clones, 91% seen once. The sample here was peripheral blood, taken on day 0 of AZD1222 vaccination. Every receptor here comes from an adult in good health.

The J gene is TRBJ2-3, the V gene TRBV15; possibly TRBD2 for D (8 bases). Per the germline V gene, CDR1 is LNHNV and CDR2 is YYDKDF (reference sequence). CDR3 length: 15 residues. The V gene lost 1 base and the J gene lost 6 bases, with 14 bases spanning the gap. The CDR3 sequence: CATSRAGRGHDTQYF. Here the CDR3 DNA reads TGTGCCACCAGCAGAGCCGGGAGGGGGCACGATACGCAGTATTTT. The full variable domain, in which reference TRBV15 and TRBJ2-3 provide the parts outside the CDR3, is DAMVIQNPRYQVTQFGKPVTLSCSQTLNHNVMYWYQQKSSQAPKLLFHYYDKDFNNEADTPDNFQSRRPNTSFCFLDIRSPGLGDTAMYLCATSRAGRGHDTQYFGPGTRLTVL.

The CDR3 region has the DNA TGCAGCGTTACCGGGACAGGGACTAGCGGGAGTGGCTCCTACAATGAGCAGTTCTTC. The encoded protein is CSVTGTGTSGSGSYNEQFF. V is TRBV29-1 and J is TRBJ2-1; 14 nucleotides agree with TRBD2. CDR3 length equals 19 residues. Germline V gene sequence: CDR1 SQVTM, CDR2 ANQGSEA. V was clipped by 5 bases and J by 0 bases; unmatched bases: 12.

The chain recombines TRBV5-1 with TRBJ1-4; D is perhaps TRBD1 (6 bases). Germline V lookup: CDR1 SGHRS, CDR2 YFSETQ. The CDR3 is 16 residues long. Trimming shortened V by 5 bases and J by 0 bases, and 14 bases separated the two germline ends. The CDR3 sequence is CASSRDTKATNEKLFF. The CDR3 region has the DNA TGCGCCAGCAGTAGGGACACCAAAGCAACTAATGAAAAACTGTTTTTT. The whole variable domain, remainder taken from reference TRBV5-1 and TRBJ1-4, is KAGVTQTPRYLIKTRGQQVTLSCSPISGHRSVSWYQQTPGQGLQFLFEYFSETQRNKGNFPGRFSGRQFSNSRSEMNVSTLELGDSALYLCASSRDTKATNEKLFFGSGTQLSVL.

The chain recombines TRBV6-5 with TRBJ2-1; tentatively, D is TRBD1 or TRBD2 (5 bases each). This CDR3 comprises 12 residues. Germline values: CDR1 MNHEY, CDR2 SVGAGI. V gave up 2 bases and J gave up 8 bases, with 7 bases separating them. The CDR3 region is CASSYLGDEQFF. DNA of the CDR3: TGTGCCAGCAGTTACCTGGGGGATGAGCAGTTCTTC.

The chain employs TRBV7-6 and TRBJ2-2; no definite D call. The V gene's germline CDR1 is SGHVS and CDR2 FNYEAQ. V was cut by 5 bases and J by 1 base, with 17 bases left in between. The CDR3 contains 17 residues. CDR3: CASSPFRAGKNTGELFF. DNA of the CDR3: TGTGCCAGCAGCCCATTCCGGGCAGGAAAGAACACCGGGGAGCTGTTTTTT.

The rearrangement uses TRBV15 and TRBJ2-1; 8 bases map to TRBD2. Per the germline V gene, CDR1 is LNHNV and CDR2 is YYDKDF (reference sequence). The CDR3 sequence is 17 residues long. V lost 0 bases, J lost 8 bases, and 12 bases stayed unmatched. For the CDR3, the DNA is TGTGCCACCAGCAGAGATTGGGATAGCGGGAAACTACATGAGCAGTTCTTC. Encoded protein: CATSRDWDSGKLHEQFF.

The rearrangement uses TRBV10-3 and TRBJ1-3; D gene unclear. Germline CDR1 ENHRY, CDR2 SYGVKD. The CDR3 covers 17 residues. With 0 bases removed from V and 0 bases from J, the gap between germline ends came to 12 bases. The CDR3 loop reads CAISESAGPGSGNTIYF. CDR3 DNA sequence: TGTGCCATCAGTGAGTCGGCCGGACCCGGCTCTGGAAACACCATATATTTT.

This clone was seen a handful of times. This chain connects TRBV5-1 to TRBJ2-7; a weak D match, TRBD1 (5 bases). V was cut by 6 bases and J by 1 base, with 14 bases left in between. The V gene's germline CDR1 is SGHRS and CDR2 YFSETQ. This CDR3 region has 14 residues. The CDR3, as DNA: TGCGCCAGCAAATCGCTCCAGGGTTCCTACGAGCAGTACTTC. Translated: CASKSLQGSYEQYF.

This clone was counted a few times. The gene calls are TRBV9 and TRBJ1-3, with 7 nucleotides matching TRBD1. The CDR3 totals 15 residues. Losses at the gene ends were 4 bases for V and 0 bases for J; bases not matched to a gene: 4. In germline, CDR1 is SGDLS, CDR2 YYNGEE. The CDR3 DNA is TGTGCCAGCAGCCCACAGGGGAGCTCTGGAAACACCATATATTTT. Its translation is CASSPQGSSGNTIYF.

The chain recombines TRBV6-2 or TRBV6-3 with TRBJ1-4; no clear D. The CDR3 sequence is 14 residues long. Trimming took 2 bases from V and 7 from J, leaving 11 bases between them. Germline-derived CDR1 and CDR2 are MNHEY and SVGEGT. In DNA, the CDR3 is TGTGCCAGCAGTTACCTGGCCTCACGTGAAAAACTGTTTTTT. Its protein is CASSYLASREKLFF.

The genes are TRBV6-1 and TRBJ1-6, with unresolved D. Germline CDR1 is MNHNS and CDR2 is SASEGT. The CDR3 runs to 15 residues. Trimming removed 2 bases at V and 3 bases at J, with 8 bases between. Written as DNA, the CDR3 is TGTGCCAGCAGTGAACTTCGACGCTATAATTCACCCCTCCACTTT. It yields the protein CASSELRRYNSPLHF.

This sequence joins TRBV10-3 and TRBJ1-2, with 7 bases matching TRBD1. Germline V lookup: CDR1 ENHRY, CDR2 SYGVKD. This CDR3 region has 14 residues. J lost 6 bases, V lost 1 base, and 5 bases had no gene match. The CDR3 is CAISEYRGSDGYTF. CDR3 sequence (DNA): TGTGCCATCAGTGAGTACAGGGGATCGGATGGCTACACCTTC.

V gene TRBV5-8 combines with J gene TRBJ2-1; D not resolved. This CDR3 contains 13 residues. Germline CDR1 is SGHTS and CDR2 is YDEGEE. Trimming cost V 3 bases and J 1 base, with 5 bases left between them. CDR3 residues: CASSSASYNEQFF. CDR3 bases: TGTGCCAGCAGCTCGGCGTCCTACAATGAGCAGTTCTTC.

The V call is TRBV15, the J call TRBJ1-1, with D hard to call. The germline V gene encodes CDR1 LNHNV and CDR2 YYDKDF (reference sequence). The V and J ends lost 1 base and 2 bases respectively, with 8 bases between them. CDR3 size: 14 residues. The CDR3 sequence is CATSRGGGNTEAFF. The CDR3 DNA reads as TGTGCCACCAGCAGAGGGGGTGGTAACACTGAAGCTTTCTTT.

The chain is built from TRBV2 and TRBJ1-1; possible D gene TRBD1, 5 bases. From germline, CDR1 is SNHLY and CDR2 FYNNEI. This CDR3 is built from 13 residues. Trimming shortened V by 6 bases and J by 1 base, and 9 bases separated the two germline ends. The CDR3 reads CASSPRANTEAFF. The CDR3 DNA reads as TGTGCCAGCAGCCCCAGGGCGAACACTGAAGCTTTCTTT.

The V gene is TRBV4-3, the J gene TRBJ2-7; 9 bases line up with TRBD1. Trimming removed 0 bases from V and 3 bases from J; junction bases left unmatched: 6. Germline V gives CDR1 LGHNA, CDR2 YSLEER. This CDR3 is built from 16 residues. The CDR3 DNA reads as TGCGCCAGCAGCCAAGATCCCGGACAGGGGTTCTACGAGCAGTACTTC. Translation: CASSQDPGQGFYEQYF.

The genes are TRBV3-1 (or the pseudogene TRBV3-2) and TRBJ2-7, with 10 bases aligning to TRBD2. From germline, CDR1 is LGHDT and CDR2 YNNKEL (reference sequence). The V and J ends lost 1 base and 5 bases, in that order; junction bases with no gene match: 17. CDR3 length: 19 residues. The CDR3 sequence: CASSQVRPRATSGFNEQYF. CDR3 in DNA: TGTGCCAGCAGCCAAGTTAGGCCGCGGGCGACTAGCGGGTTTAACGAGCAGTACTTC.

The gene calls are TRBV5-1 and TRBJ2-2; D gene ambiguous. The V gene lost 4 bases and the J gene lost 1 base, with 8 bases spanning the gap. Germline V gene lookup returns CDR1 SGHRS and CDR2 YFSETQ. This CDR3 region has 14 residues. Here the CDR3 DNA reads TGCGCCAGCAGCCCGACGGGGAACACCGGGGAGCTGTTTTTT. Translating gives CASSPTGNTGELFF.

V gene TRBV18 combines with J gene TRBJ1-2, with 7 bases lining up with TRBD1. J gave up 2 bases and V 3 bases, and 3 bases lay outside the gene matches. The CDR3 is 14 amino acids. The germline V gene encodes CDR1 KGHSH and CDR2 LQKENI. Written as DNA, the CDR3 is TGTGCCAGCTCACCGGCAGGGGGGAACTATGGCTACACCTTC. Encoded protein: CASSPAGGNYGYTF.

The chain has TRBV5-8 and TRBJ2-1; unclear D gene. Germline-derived CDR1 and CDR2 are SGHTS and YDEGEE. Trimming stripped 0 bases from V and 9 bases from J, with 16 bases between. The length of the CDR3 is 15 residues. The CDR3 reads CASSLGLVSGSEQFF. DNA for the CDR3: TGTGCCAGCAGCTTGGGGCTAGTATCGGGTTCTGAGCAGTTCTTC.

The chain joins TRBV27 to TRBJ2-7; D not certain. CDR1 MNHEY and CDR2 SMNVEV come from the germline V gene (reference sequence). The V end was cut by 3 bases, the J end by 3 bases, with 15 bases between. The CDR3 totals 15 residues. CDR3 in amino acids: CASSFTSLVGYEQYF. The DNA for the CDR3 is TGTGCCAGCAGTTTTACTTCGCTCGTTGGCTACGAGCAGTACTTC.

The J gene is TRBJ2-1, the V gene TRBV10-2; 8 nucleotides line up with TRBD2. The germline CDR1 and CDR2 sequences are WSHSY and SAAADI. J lost 7 bases, V lost 2 bases, and 10 bases had no gene match. The length of the CDR3 is 16 residues. The CDR3 coding sequence is TGCGCCAGCAGTGAGCCGGAAGTAGCGGGATCGAATGAGCAGTTCTTC. As protein: CASSEPEVAGSNEQFF.

The CDR3 loop is CASSTLSGYNEQFF. In DNA, the CDR3 is TGTGCCAGCTCCACACTTAGCGGTTACAATGAGCAGTTCTTC. The gene calls are TRBV3-1 (or the pseudogene TRBV3-2) and TRBJ2-1, with a tentative D call TRBD2 (6 bases). Trimming left V 8 bases short and J 4 bases short, with 15 bases between. The CDR3 extends over 14 amino acids. The V gene's germline CDR1 is LGHDT and CDR2 YNNKEL (reference sequence).

The chain combines TRBV12-3 or TRBV12-4 with TRBJ2-3; no definite D call. Trimming took 5 bases from V and 3 from J, leaving 3 bases between them. The CDR3 has 11 residues. The CDR3: CASSSTDTQYF. CDR3 sequence (DNA): TGTGCCAGCAGTAGTACAGATACGCAGTATTTT.

The rearrangement uses TRBV6-5 and TRBJ1-2; 7 bases fit TRBD1. V trimming: 6 bases; J trimming: 0 bases; junction bases outside the gene matches: 7. This CDR3 spans 15 amino acids. Germline V CDR1 and CDR2: MNHEY, SVGAGI. CDR3 region: CASRDRLGTNYGYTF. CDR3 DNA: TGTGCCAGCAGGGACAGGCTGGGGACTAACTATGGCTACACCTTC.

This chain joins TRBV19 and TRBJ2-7; D gene ambiguous. In germline, CDR1 is LNHDA, CDR2 SQIVND (reference sequence). The CDR3 consists of 13 residues. Trimming took 0 bases from V and 3 from J, leaving 6 bases between them. The CDR3 loop is CASSIDRRYEQYF. The CDR3 DNA sequence: TGTGCCAGTAGTATAGATCGCCGCTACGAGCAGTACTTC.

The chain is built from TRBV7-9 and TRBJ1-1; D not resolved. V lost 5 bases, J lost 4 bases, and 14 bases lay in between. There are 14 residues in the CDR3. CDR1 is SEHNR and CDR2 is FQNEAQ in the germline V gene (reference sequence). Written as DNA, the CDR3 is TGTGCCAGCAGCCACGGAAAGGGAGGCACTGAAGCTTTCTTT. Amino acid sequence: CASSHGKGGTEAFF. The variable domain in full, completed from reference TRBV7-9 and TRBJ1-1, reads DTGVSQNPRHKITKRGQNVTFRCDPISEHNRLYWYRQTLGQGPEFLTYFQNEAQLEKSRLLSDRFSAERPKGSFSTLEIQRTEQGDSAMYLCASSHGKGGTEAFFGQGTRLTVV.